Presented here are 12 T cell receptor beta chains from one specimen sequenced in a study of blood T cell repertoires in COVID-19. Profiled with immunoSEQ multiplex PCR; TCRdb holds only in-frame clones, not every one. The sample includes approximately 290,000 clones, 80% to 90% of them seen just once. The specimen sequenced was peripheral blood. The receptors come from a man younger than 45 with acute or convalescent COVID-19.

The rearrangement joins TRBV28 to TRBJ1-1; 7 nucleotides match TRBD1. Germline assignment: CDR1 MDHEN and CDR2 SYDVKM. The CDR3 contains 15 residues. V lost 5 bases and J lost 4; bases outside the gene matches: 10. This CDR3 is CASSHLQGKGTEAFF. The DNA for the CDR3 is TGTGCCAGCAGTCACCTACAGGGGAAGGGCACTGAAGCTTTCTTT.

The chain is built from TRBV10-3 and TRBJ1-5, with a weak D call TRBD1 (5 bases). CDR3 length equals 14 residues. From germline, CDR1 is ENHRY and CDR2 SYGVKD. The germline V and J ends were trimmed by 6 bases and 7 bases, with 16 bases remaining between them. The CDR3 loop is CAISPGGGGQPQHF. DNA for the CDR3: TGTGCCATCAGCCCTGGTGGGGGAGGGCAGCCCCAGCATTTT.

Concerning this clone itself: A read error may produce the germline difference seen at one junction end. This chain links TRBV4-1 with TRBJ1-2; D unresolved. CDR1 and CDR2 (germline): MGHRA, YSYEKL. The CDR3 is made up of 15 amino acids. The CDR3 spells CASSQGVRISQWLAF. The CDR3, as DNA: TGCGCCAGCAGCCAAGGGGTCAGGATCTCTCAATGGCTCGCCTTC.

The chain recombines TRBV7-9 with TRBJ2-1; TRBD2 matches at 8 bases. Germline CDR1 is SEHNR and CDR2 is FQNEAQ (reference sequence). The V segment lost 5 bases and the J segment 7 bases; nucleotides outside the gene matches: 10. This CDR3 has 15 amino acids. CDR3: CASSHGTSGRNEQFF. The CDR3 DNA follows: TGTGCCAGCAGCCATGGGACTAGTGGGAGAAATGAGCAGTTCTTC.

This chain links TRBV23-1 with TRBJ1-6; D is undetermined. TRBV23-1 is treated as an ORF (open reading frame) with a function not yet certain. This CDR3 is built from 10 residues. V lost 9 bases and J 7 bases, leaving 4 bases between the germline ends. CDR3 in DNA: TGCGCCAGTAGCAATTCACCCCTCCACTTT. Translating it yields CASSNSPLHF.

This clone was observed a single time. V usage is TRBV27 and J usage is TRBJ1-5; D gene ambiguous. Germline CDR1 MNHEY, CDR2 SMNVEV (reference sequence). The V end lost 6 bases, the J end lost 10 bases, and 22 bases lay between the germline ends. The CDR3 loop spans 15 amino acids. CDR3 sequence reads: CASRGGGSTLYPQHF. CDR3 DNA sequence: TGTGCCAGCAGGGGAGGAGGATCTACCCTTTACCCCCAGCATTTT.

This sequence joins TRBV19 and TRBJ1-2; D might be TRBD1 (6 bases). The V and J ends lost 6 bases and 5 bases respectively, with 10 bases between them. The germline gives CDR1 LNHDA, CDR2 SQIVND (reference sequence). The CDR3 sequence is 12 residues long. DNA for the CDR3: TGTGCCAGTAGGAGGCAGGGGTATGGCTACACCTTC. This sequence encodes CASRRQGYGYTF.

V usage is TRBV5-5 and J usage is TRBJ1-1; 8 bases are a match to TRBD1. The V and J ends lost 5 bases and 8 bases, in that order; junction bases with no gene match: 11. Germline V CDR1 and CDR2: SGHKS, YYEKEE (reference sequence). The CDR3 is made up of 14 amino acids. In DNA, the CDR3 is TGTGCCAGCAGATCTCAGGGACAGGCCCTCGAAGCTTTCTTT. Its protein product is CASRSQGQALEAFF.

The chain links TRBV2 to TRBJ2-5; D perhaps matches TRBD2 (5 bases). This CDR3 contains 14 residues. Germline values: CDR1 SNHLY, CDR2 FYNNEI. Trimming pared 7 bases from V and 4 bases from J, leaving 16 bases between. The CDR3 protein is CASKVTGSGETQYF. The DNA for the CDR3 is TGTGCCAGCAAAGTAACGGGGTCGGGAGAGACCCAGTACTTC.

The chain has TRBV7-9 and TRBJ1-4; D ambiguous. CDR3 length: 17 residues. Deletions cut 0 bases from V and 7 bases from J, with 18 bases between. Germline assignment: CDR1 SEHNR and CDR2 FQNEAQ (reference sequence). The CDR3 is CASSLAAAAGGGEKLFF. The CDR3 bases are TGTGCCAGCAGCTTAGCTGCTGCAGCGGGAGGAGGTGAAAAACTGTTTTTT.

The rearrangement uses TRBV13 and TRBJ2-3; 11 bases fit TRBD2. The CDR3 consists of 19 residues. Trimming took 4 bases from V and 4 from J; bases not matched to a gene: 16. Germline V gene data show CDR1 as PRHDT and CDR2 as FYEKMQ (reference sequence). The DNA of the CDR3 is TGTGCCAGCAGCTCCGGTCTGTATACTAGCGGGAGTAGGTCAGATACGCAGTATTTT. This gives the protein CASSSGLYTSGSRSDTQYF.

This clone has just one count. The V gene is TRBV6-1, the J gene TRBJ2-1; 11 positions match TRBD2. CDR1 is MNHNS, CDR2 SASEGT, per germline. The junction had 5 bases not matched to a gene; V was cut back by 1 base and J by 0 bases. The CDR3 has 18 residues. CDR3 sequence reads: CASSEDRLAGSSYNEQFF. CDR3 sequence (DNA): TGTGCCAGCAGTGAAGACAGACTAGCGGGAAGCTCCTACAATGAGCAGTTCTTC.